The 5 T cell receptor beta chains given below trace back to one sample, sequenced in a study of OX40 agonist ivuxolimab in advanced cancers. Method: immunoSEQ multiplex PCR; TCRdb's copy keeps in-frame clones and lacks some. The sample holds about 68,000 clones, more than 75% seen once. Source: CD4+ or CD8+ T cells sorted from blood, taken in a trial of the OX40 agonist ivuxolimab. The receptors stem from an adult with an advanced solid tumor such as melanoma, head and neck, liver or kidney cancer.

The V and J genes are TRBV10-3 and TRBJ2-7; perhaps TRBD1 as D (6 bases). V shed 2 bases and J shed 1 base, with 9 bases lying between them. The germline CDR1 and CDR2 sequences are ENHRY and SYGVKD. There are 14 residues in the CDR3. The CDR3 loop reads CAISEKQGSYEQYF. The CDR3 DNA reads TGTGCCATCAGTGAGAAGCAGGGGTCCTACGAGCAGTACTTC.

The chain has TRBV29-1 and TRBJ1-5; possibly TRBD1 for D (5 bases). The CDR3 sequence is 13 residues long. V was pared by 5 bases and J by 4 bases, with 12 bases between. CDR1 and CDR2 from the germline V gene are SQVTM and ANQGSEA. The CDR3 nucleotides are TGCAGCGTTACGGGTGGGGGGAATCAGCCCCAGCATTTT. Its protein product is CSVTGGGNQPQHF.

This sequence joins TRBV6-1 and TRBJ2-1, with TRBD2 identical over 14 bases. The germline gives CDR1 MNHNS, CDR2 SASEGT. Trimming at V came to 8 bases and at J to 8 bases, leaving 5 bases not matched to a gene. This CDR3 region has 14 residues. CDR3 sequence (DNA): TGTGCCAGCCAAGGACTAGCGGGGGGCTATGAGCAGTTCTTC. Translating gives CASQGLAGGYEQFF.

The chain is built from TRBV7-9 and TRBJ1-4; weak D call: TRBD1 (6 bases). Germline CDR1 SEHNR, CDR2 FQNEAQ (reference sequence). The CDR3 extends over 14 amino acids. Trimming pared 1 base from V and 8 bases from J, leaving 11 bases between. CDR3 residues: CASSLGTADEKLFF. CDR3 DNA sequence: TGTGCCAGCAGCTTAGGGACAGCCGACGAAAAACTGTTTTTT.

This chain joins TRBV7-2 and TRBJ1-5; 9 bases match TRBD1. The CDR3 is made up of 15 amino acids. V gave up 4 bases and J gave up 7 bases; unmatched junction bases: 8. CDR1 is SGHTA and CDR2 is FQGNSA in the germline V gene. The CDR3 sequence is CASSSQQGAGQPQHF. CDR3 DNA: TGTGCCAGCAGCTCGCAACAGGGGGCGGGACAGCCCCAGCATTTT.